This T cell receptor (beta chain) was obtained from a study of blood T cell repertoires in COVID-19 (dated by TCRdb to 2019 to 2021). With respect to the entire study: Samples from collaborators originated in the United States, Italy and Spain and spanned both the acute and convalescent phases of COVID-19. The material from the prospective study consisted of cDNA or gDNA derived from T cells, B-cell-depleted T cells, or PBMCs. The dataset comprised deeply sampled blood TCRbeta repertoires from subjects exposed to, actively infected with, or recovered from COVID-19. The repertoires were released in a freely available public database meant as a resource for research on the immune response to SARS-CoV-2. Samples came from the ongoing ImmuneRACE study (first 160 participants) plus 1,254 subjects from 6 global collaborators. Sample metadata almost always included a de-identified subject ID, COVID-19 status, age in years and sex. Where HLA class I and class II types were available, the types were taken from metadata supplied by the sample provider, not from assay-based typing.

A note on this clone: Its antigen specificity is not known. No base qualities exist here, and no much larger clone lies one base off it.

General findings and caveats noted by the study authors: How much clinical and demographic metadata was included differed by source and by participant, and the metadata was provided uncurated.

Per the germline V gene, SGHDT is the CDR1 and YYEEEE is the CDR2. The CDR3 sequence holds 15 residues, the cysteine and phenylalanine included. The sequence is cut down to CDR3 DNA, 45 bases in frame from base 1. V loses 1 base, J loses 5 bases, and the germline ends lie 13 bases apart. Collaborating institutions collected whole blood in K2EDTA tubes following their own protocols. For TCRbeta analysis, collaborators shipped samples as frozen whole blood, isolated PBMCs, or DNA extracted from either of those sample types. TCRbeta CDR3 regions were amplified from genomic DNA using the immunoSEQ Assay, a bias-controlled multiplex PCR. Per the original workflow: The number of nucleated cells in each sample was estimated by amplification of reference gene primers within the assay. To quantify the absolute abundance of each unique TCRbeta CDR3 rearrangement, sequence reads were collapsed and filtered. For each sample, productive Simpson clonality was calculated by taking the square root of Simpson's diversity index across productive rearrangements. The table was pulled from immuneACCESS by TCRdb, which kept in-frame rearrangements only. Such tables lose some clones; where checked, under half of the loss comes from unresolved V genes, and the rest has no known cause. V and J calls and clone size follow that table, whereas D and trimming were derived from the DNA. This sample lists about 98,000 clones; approximately 80% were detected once. The ten largest make up just under 4.5% of the sample.

This receptor was obtained from a human donor in a cohort sampled during active COVID-19. The chain is made from TRBV5-6 and TRBJ1-5; TRBD1 is a possible D gene, resting on 6 matching bases. Sequencing input: peripheral blood. The nucleotide sequence is TGTGCCAGCAGCTTGACAGGGAGGGTTGATCAGCCCCAGCATTTT. Its protein is CASSLTGRVDQPQHF.